These 27 T cell receptor beta chains came from one sample sequenced in a study of T cell responses to AZD1222 COVID-19 vaccine. Assay used: immunoSEQ multiplex PCR; TCRdb lists only in-frame clones, some missing. The sample lists tens of thousands of clones, 70% to 85% seen once, with around 20% in the top ten. The sequencing used peripheral blood, collected on day 0 of AZD1222 vaccination. These receptors came from an adult in good health.

The chain joins TRBV30 to TRBJ2-5; 11 bases are a match to TRBD1. V was clipped by 7 bases and J by 4 bases; unmatched bases: 5. Germline V gene lookup returns CDR1 GTSNPN and CDR2 SVGIG (reference sequence). The CDR3 is made up of 13 amino acids. The CDR3 sequence: CALGTGGSETQYF. The DNA of the CDR3 is TGTGCCTTGGGGACAGGGGGATCAGAGACCCAGTACTTC.

A word on this clone: A far larger clone is a single base away, which makes a read error likely. The genes are TRBV11-2 and TRBJ2-3; tentatively, D is TRBD1 or TRBD2 (5 bases each). Germline V lookup: CDR1 SGHAT, CDR2 FQNNGV. Trimming took 7 bases from V and 14 from J, leaving 19 bases between them. The CDR3 consists of 12 residues. CDR3 nucleotides: TGTGCCAGCACCCACGACTCCACGGGGCTGTATTTT. It specifies CASTHDSTGLYF.

This chain connects TRBV6-2 or TRBV6-3 to TRBJ1-2; maybe TRBD1 (6 bases). The ends were cut back, 4 bases at V and 4 bases at J, with 13 bases in the middle. The CDR3 sequence is 14 residues long. Germline V gene lookup returns CDR1 MNHEY and CDR2 SVGEGT. Here the CDR3 reads CASSLQGLGYGYTF. The CDR3 region has the DNA TGTGCCAGCAGTTTACAGGGATTGGGCTATGGCTACACCTTC.

Here the CDR3 DNA reads TGTGCCAGCAGCACGCAACAGGGGCGCTTGAGACACAAACTATACAATGAGCAGTTCTTC. Its translation: CASSTQQGRLRHKLYNEQFF. V gene TRBV21-1 combines with J gene TRBJ2-1; TRBD1 reflects the table's D call only, with no check against the DNA. TRBV21-1 is given as a pseudogene. The CDR3 has 20 amino acids.

This clone was seen a handful of times. The rearrangement uses TRBV7-2 and TRBJ1-6, with a tentative D call TRBD1 (6 bases). Germline assignment: CDR1 SGHTA and CDR2 FQGNSA. V lost 5 bases and J 2 bases, leaving 22 bases between the germline ends. The CDR3 loop spans 19 amino acids. CDR3 DNA: TGTGCCAGCAGCGTAACAGGGTCCCGGTTGTCTCCCTATAATTCACCCCTCCACTTT. It is translated as CASSVTGSRLSPYNSPLHF.

This clone is a singleton in its sample. V is TRBV7-2 and J is TRBJ2-7; D is perhaps TRBD2 (5 bases). Per germline, CDR1 SGHTA and CDR2 FQGNSA. Trimming left V 1 base short and J 3 bases short, with 13 bases between. The CDR3 is 15 residues long. DNA of the CDR3: TGTGCCAGCAGCTTAGACTGGGGAGCTTACTACGAGCAGTACTTC. Protein sequence: CASSLDWGAYYEQYF.

V usage is TRBV19 and J usage is TRBJ2-2; D is uncertain. In germline, CDR1 is LNHDA, CDR2 SQIVND (reference sequence). V was pared by 5 bases and J by 6 bases, with 1 base between. CDR3 length: 10 amino acids. DNA for the CDR3: TGTGCCAGTAGTGCCGGGGAGCTGTTTTTT. This translates into CASSAGELFF.

V and J are TRBV5-1 and TRBJ2-5; 10 bases map to TRBD1. The germline gives CDR1 SGHRS, CDR2 YFSETQ. CDR3 length: 19 residues. After removal of 6 bases from V and 5 bases from J, the junction contained 22 bases not matched to a gene. CDR3 in amino acids: CASTAGWSRDRGVLETQYF. CDR3 in DNA: TGCGCCAGCACGGCTGGTTGGTCCCGGGACAGGGGAGTTCTGGAGACCCAGTACTTC.

In its sample, this clone was seen a few times. This rearrangement joins TRBV4-2 to TRBJ2-3, with TRBD2 matching 9 bases. The germline V gene has CDR1 LGHNA and CDR2 YNFKEQ. J was trimmed by 6 bases and V by 2 bases; bases with no gene match: 6. The CDR3 totals 15 residues. CDR3 DNA sequence: TGTGCCAGCAGCCAACTTATAGCGGGAGAGGATACGCAGTATTTT. This codes for CASSQLIAGEDTQYF.

This chain connects TRBV7-6 to TRBJ2-1; D ambiguous. Germline V CDR1 and CDR2: SGHVS, FNYEAQ. Trimming cost V 4 bases and J 14 bases, with 18 bases left between them. There are 13 residues in the CDR3. In DNA, the CDR3 is TGTGCCAGCAGCTCTAACCAAAGTCCGGCGGAGTTCTTC. Residues: CASSSNQSPAEFF.

The chain uses TRBV18 and TRBJ1-4; 9 nucleotides align to TRBD1. CDR1 is KGHSH and CDR2 is LQKENI in the germline V gene. The CDR3 extends over 13 amino acids. V shed 3 bases, J shed 7 bases, and the junction held 0 bases outside the gene matches. CDR3 protein: CASSPGQGEKLFF. Written as DNA, the CDR3 is TGTGCCAGCTCACCGGGACAGGGTGAAAAACTGTTTTTT.

The chain employs TRBV19 and TRBJ2-1; 8 bases are shared with TRBD2. The V segment lost 3 bases and the J segment 7 bases; nucleotides outside the gene matches: 5. The germline V gene encodes CDR1 LNHDA and CDR2 SQIVND (reference sequence). The CDR3 is 14 amino acids. The CDR3 nucleotides are TGTGCCAGTAGTATTGGTCTAGCGGGTAATGAGCAGTTCTTC. This codes for CASSIGLAGNEQFF.

V gene TRBV5-4 combines with J gene TRBJ1-2; D uncertain. Trimming cost V 0 bases and J 6 bases, with 6 bases left between them. The CDR3 is made up of 12 amino acids. Germline values: CDR1 SGHNT, CDR2 YYREEE (reference sequence). CDR3 DNA sequence: TGTGCCAGCAGCTTGGCTGGGGATGGCTACACCTTC. This sequence encodes CASSLAGDGYTF.

This clone was counted only a few times. The chain couples TRBV9 to TRBJ2-1; D may be TRBD1 or TRBD2 (5 bases each). Germline V gene lookup returns CDR1 SGDLS and CDR2 YYNGEE. The CDR3 is 14 residues long. Between the trimmed V and J ends, which lost 0 bases and 5 bases, there was a span of 9 bases. CDR3 sequence (DNA): TGTGCCAGCAGCGTAGGCAGGGAGAACAATGAGCAGTTCTTC. Residues: CASSVGRENNEQFF.

The chain uses TRBV7-2 and TRBJ2-5; D is ambiguous. The ends were cut back, 2 bases at V and 0 bases at J, with 7 bases in the middle. Germline loops: CDR1 SGHTA, CDR2 FQGNSA. The CDR3 is 14 amino acids. CDR3 in DNA: TGTGCCAGCAGCTTATCCCTAAACCAAGAGACCCAGTACTTC. Amino acid sequence: CASSLSLNQETQYF.

The chain links TRBV5-8 to TRBJ2-7, with 12 positions matching TRBD1. J lost 5 bases, V lost 5 bases, and 5 bases had no gene match. The germline gives CDR1 SGHTS, CDR2 YDEGEE. CDR3 length: 14 residues. DNA for the CDR3: TGTGCCAGCAGTCTGGGACAGGGGGCCGACGAGCAGTACTTC. Translation: CASSLGQGADEQYF.

The V gene is TRBV7-9, the J gene TRBJ2-3; D gene uncertain. Germline-derived CDR1 and CDR2 are SEHNR and FQNEAQ (reference sequence). V was trimmed by 1 base and J by 7 bases, leaving 6 bases between them. This CDR3 has 12 residues. In nucleotides, the CDR3 is TGTGCCAGCAGCTTAGACACGAATACGCAGTATTTT. This translates into CASSLDTNTQYF.

The chain has TRBV28 and TRBJ2-2; 8 nucleotides align to TRBD2. There are 15 residues in the CDR3. Germline trimming cut 7 bases from V and 1 base from J; bases unmatched to any gene: 5. The V gene's germline CDR1 is MDHEN and CDR2 SYDVKM. The CDR3 DNA reads as TGTGCCAGCACCCCCGGGGGGGGGAACACCGGGGAGCTGTTTTTT. Protein product: CASTPGGGNTGELFF.

The chain recombines TRBV29-1 with TRBJ1-2; weak D call: TRBD1 (6 bases). Germline CDR1 reads SQVTM; CDR2 reads ANQGSEA. Trimming shortened V by 4 bases and J by 2 bases, and 8 bases separated the two germline ends. The CDR3 is 12 residues long. The CDR3, as DNA: TGCAGCGTTGGTGGGGGCAACTATGGCTACACCTTC. It codes for CSVGGGNYGYTF.

This sequence joins TRBV5-1 and TRBJ2-1, with D unresolved. Germline V gives CDR1 SGHRS, CDR2 YFSETQ. V lost 4 bases and J 4 bases, leaving 12 bases between the germline ends. This CDR3 comprises 14 residues. The CDR3 DNA is TGCGCCAGCAGCCTGGGTGACCATTACAATGAGCAGTTCTTC. Protein sequence: CASSLGDHYNEQFF.

The V call is TRBV5-1, the J call TRBJ2-3, with 9 nucleotides matching TRBD2. V gave up 4 bases and J gave up 1 base; unmatched junction bases: 7. The V gene's germline CDR1 is SGHRS and CDR2 YFSETQ. CDR3 length equals 16 residues. Written as DNA, the CDR3 is TGCGCCAGCAGCCCCCTGACTAGCGGCCGCACAGATACGCAGTATTTT. Residues: CASSPLTSGRTDTQYF.

The chain is built from TRBV3-1 (or the pseudogene TRBV3-2) and TRBJ2-4, with 8 bases matching TRBD1. The CDR3 is made up of 17 amino acids. Germline V CDR1 and CDR2: LGHDT, YNNKEL (reference sequence). Losses at the gene ends were 4 bases for V and 0 bases for J; bases not matched to a gene: 8. Written as DNA, the CDR3 is TGTGCCAGCAGCCTGTGGACAGGGAGCCTAGCCAAAAACATTCAGTACTTC. Translation gives CASSLWTGSLAKNIQYF.

The chain has TRBV5-1 and TRBJ1-2; unclear D gene. Germline V gene lookup returns CDR1 SGHRS and CDR2 YFSETQ. V lost 0 bases, J lost 7 bases, and 7 bases lay in between. CDR3 size: 12 residues. The CDR3 protein is CASSLEGSGYTF. The DNA of the CDR3 is TGCGCCAGCAGCTTGGAGGGTAGTGGCTACACCTTC.

This chain joins TRBV2 and TRBJ2-1; weak D call: TRBD2 (5 bases). The ends were cut back, 8 bases at V and 1 base at J, with 6 bases in the middle. Germline-derived CDR1 and CDR2 are SNHLY and FYNNEI. The CDR3 runs to 12 residues. The CDR3 is CASRDSYNEQFF. The CDR3, as DNA: TGTGCCAGCCGGGATTCCTACAATGAGCAGTTCTTC.

With regard to this clone: At one of its ends the junction is not consistent with the germline gene, which may arise from a read error. The chain recombines TRBV3-1 (or the pseudogene TRBV3-2) with TRBJ2-1; the match to TRBD2 covers 11 bases. Per the germline V gene, CDR1 is LGHDT and CDR2 is YNNKEL (reference sequence). The CDR3 consists of 15 residues. The CDR3 DNA follows: TGTGCCAGCAGACAAGGACTAGCGGGCTACAATGAGCAGTTCTTC. Translation: CASRQGLAGYNEQFF.

This clone is a singleton in its sample. The rearrangement uses TRBV27 and TRBJ2-3; maybe TRBD2 (5 bases). The CDR3 spans 16 residues. Germline CDR1 is MNHEY and CDR2 is SMNVEV (reference sequence). Trimming took 1 base from V and 1 from J, leaving 12 bases between them. CDR3 region: CASSLFRGIGTDTQYF. CDR3 bases: TGTGCCAGCAGTTTATTTCGAGGGATAGGCACAGATACGCAGTATTTT.

The chain joins TRBV2 to TRBJ2-7; D unclear. V was clipped by 3 bases and J by 4 bases, with 1 base between them. In germline, CDR1 is SNHLY, CDR2 FYNNEI. The CDR3 length is 10 residues. The CDR3 sequence: CASSEYEQYF. CDR3 DNA sequence: TGTGCCAGCAGTGAGTACGAGCAGTACTTC. The variable domain in full, completed from reference TRBV2 and TRBJ2-7, reads EPEVTQTPSHQVTQMGQEVILRCVPISNHLYFYWYRQILGQKVEFLVSFYNNEISEKSEIFDDQFSVERPDGSNFTLKIRSTKLEDSAMYFCASSEYEQYFGPGTRLTVT.